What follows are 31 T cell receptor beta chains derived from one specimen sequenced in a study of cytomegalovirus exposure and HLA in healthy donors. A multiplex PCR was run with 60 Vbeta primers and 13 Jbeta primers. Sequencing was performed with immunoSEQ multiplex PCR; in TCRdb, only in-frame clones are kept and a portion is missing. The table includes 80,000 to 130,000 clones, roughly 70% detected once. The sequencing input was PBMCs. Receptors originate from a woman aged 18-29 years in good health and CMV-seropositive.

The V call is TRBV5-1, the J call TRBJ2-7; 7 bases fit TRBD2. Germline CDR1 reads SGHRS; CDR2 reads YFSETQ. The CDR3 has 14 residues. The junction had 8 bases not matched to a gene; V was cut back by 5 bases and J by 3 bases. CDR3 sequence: CASSKRDGIYEQYF. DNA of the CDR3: TGCGCCAGCAGTAAGCGGGACGGAATCTACGAGCAGTACTTC.

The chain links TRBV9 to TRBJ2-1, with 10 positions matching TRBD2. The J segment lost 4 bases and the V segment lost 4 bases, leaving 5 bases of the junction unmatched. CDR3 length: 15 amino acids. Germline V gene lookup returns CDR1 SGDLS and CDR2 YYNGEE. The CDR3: CASSSRTSGYNEQFF. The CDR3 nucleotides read TGTGCCAGCAGCTCGAGGACTAGCGGTTACAATGAGCAGTTCTTC.

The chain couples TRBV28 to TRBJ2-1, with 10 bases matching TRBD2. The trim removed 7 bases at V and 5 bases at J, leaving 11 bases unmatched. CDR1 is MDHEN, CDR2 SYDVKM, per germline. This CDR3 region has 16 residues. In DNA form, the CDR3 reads TGTGCCAGCACCTTCTCCAGGACTAGCGGAAACAATGAGCAGTTCTTC. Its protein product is CASTFSRTSGNNEQFF.

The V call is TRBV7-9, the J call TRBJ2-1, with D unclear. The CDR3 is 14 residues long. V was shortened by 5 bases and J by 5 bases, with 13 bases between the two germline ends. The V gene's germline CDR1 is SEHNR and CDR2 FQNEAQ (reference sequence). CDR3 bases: TGTGCCAGCAGCACAACCCCTCAGGACAATGAGCAGTTCTTC. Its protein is CASSTTPQDNEQFF.

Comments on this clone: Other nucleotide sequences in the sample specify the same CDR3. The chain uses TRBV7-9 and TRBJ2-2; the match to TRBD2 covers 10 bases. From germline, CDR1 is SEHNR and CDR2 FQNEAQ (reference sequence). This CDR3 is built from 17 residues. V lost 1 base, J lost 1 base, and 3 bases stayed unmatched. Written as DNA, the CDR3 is TGTGCCAGCAGCTTAGGTCGGACTAGCGGGAACACCGGGGAGCTGTTTTTT. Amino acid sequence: CASSLGRTSGNTGELFF.

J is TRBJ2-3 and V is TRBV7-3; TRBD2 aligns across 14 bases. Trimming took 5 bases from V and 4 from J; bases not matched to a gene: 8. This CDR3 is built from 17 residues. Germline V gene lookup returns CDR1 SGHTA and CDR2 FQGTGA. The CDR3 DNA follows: TGTGCCAGCAGCATCGGGACTAGCGGGAGCCCCGCAGATACGCAGTATTTT. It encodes CASSIGTSGSPADTQYF.

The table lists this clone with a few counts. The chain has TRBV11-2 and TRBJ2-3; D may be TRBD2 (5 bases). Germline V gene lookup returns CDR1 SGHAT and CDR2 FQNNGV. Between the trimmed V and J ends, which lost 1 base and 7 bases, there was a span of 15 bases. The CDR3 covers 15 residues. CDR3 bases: TGTGCCAGCAGCTTAGTTAAGCAGGACTTTTATACGCAGTATTTT. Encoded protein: CASSLVKQDFYTQYF.

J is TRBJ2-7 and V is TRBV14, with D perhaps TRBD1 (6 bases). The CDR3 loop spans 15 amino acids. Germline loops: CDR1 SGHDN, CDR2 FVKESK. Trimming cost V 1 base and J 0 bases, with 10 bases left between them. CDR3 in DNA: TGTGCCAGCAGCCAAGGACAGGAATACTCCTACGAGCAGTACTTC. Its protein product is CASSQGQEYSYEQYF.

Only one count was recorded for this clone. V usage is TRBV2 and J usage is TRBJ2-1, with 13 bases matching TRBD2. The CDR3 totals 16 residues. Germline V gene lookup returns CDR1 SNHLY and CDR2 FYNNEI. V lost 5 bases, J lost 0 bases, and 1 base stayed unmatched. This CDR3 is CASSRLAGGSYNEQFF. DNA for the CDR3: TGTGCCAGCAGTAGACTAGCGGGAGGCTCCTACAATGAGCAGTTCTTC. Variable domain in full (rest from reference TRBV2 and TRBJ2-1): EPEVTQTPSHQVTQMGQEVILRCVPISNHLYFYWYRQILGQKVEFLVSFYNNEISEKSEIFDDQFSVERPDGSNFTLKIRSTKLEDSAMYFCASSRLAGGSYNEQFFGPGTRLTVL.

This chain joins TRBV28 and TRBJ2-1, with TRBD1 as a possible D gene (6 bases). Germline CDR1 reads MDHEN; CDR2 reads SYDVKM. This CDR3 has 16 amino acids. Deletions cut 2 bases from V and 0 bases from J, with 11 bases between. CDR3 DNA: TGTGCCAGCAGTTTAGATCAGGGGAGCTCCTACAATGAGCAGTTCTTC. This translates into CASSLDQGSSYNEQFF.

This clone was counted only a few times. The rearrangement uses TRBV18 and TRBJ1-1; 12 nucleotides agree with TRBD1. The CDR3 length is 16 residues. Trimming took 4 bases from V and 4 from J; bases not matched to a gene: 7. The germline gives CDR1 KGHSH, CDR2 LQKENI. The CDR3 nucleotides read TGTGCCAGCTCACAGGGACAGGGGGCCGCTGGCACTGAAGCTTTCTTT. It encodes CASSQGQGAAGTEAFF.

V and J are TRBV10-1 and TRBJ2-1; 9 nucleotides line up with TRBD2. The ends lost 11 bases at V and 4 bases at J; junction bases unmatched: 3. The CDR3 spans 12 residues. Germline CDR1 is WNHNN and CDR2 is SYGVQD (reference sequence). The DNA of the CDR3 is TGCGCCGGGACTAGCAGGTACAATGAGCAGTTCTTC. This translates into CAGTSRYNEQFF.

The CDR3 loop reads CASSWAGTQYF. The DNA of the CDR3 is TGTGCCAGCAGTTGGGCCGGTACGCAGTATTTT. The rearrangement uses TRBV27 and TRBJ2-3; the D is unclear. CDR1 MNHEY and CDR2 SMNVEV come from the germline V gene (reference sequence). The CDR3 is 11 amino acids. V was clipped by 4 bases and J by 8 bases, with 7 bases between them.

DNA of the CDR3: TGTGCCAGCAGACTACATGTGAACACTGAAGCTTTCTTT. Translation gives CASRLHVNTEAFF. This rearrangement joins TRBV6-1 to TRBJ1-1; D not resolved. This CDR3 contains 13 residues. Between the trimmed V and J ends, which lost 6 bases and 0 bases, there was a span of 8 bases. In germline, CDR1 is MNHNS, CDR2 SASEGT.

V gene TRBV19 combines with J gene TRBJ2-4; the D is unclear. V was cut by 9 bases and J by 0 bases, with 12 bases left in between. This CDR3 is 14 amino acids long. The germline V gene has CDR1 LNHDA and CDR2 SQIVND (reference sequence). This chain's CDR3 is CASRVVVAKNIQYF. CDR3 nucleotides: TGTGCCAGCCGGGTGGTGGTAGCCAAAAACATTCAGTACTTC.

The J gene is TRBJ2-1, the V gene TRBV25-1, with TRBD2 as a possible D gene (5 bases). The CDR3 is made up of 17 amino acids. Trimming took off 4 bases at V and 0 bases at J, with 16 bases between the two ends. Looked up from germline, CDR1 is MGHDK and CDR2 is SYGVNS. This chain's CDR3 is CASSATQPGFSYNEQFF. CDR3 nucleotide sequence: TGTGCCAGCAGTGCCACTCAACCGGGATTCTCCTACAATGAGCAGTTCTTC.

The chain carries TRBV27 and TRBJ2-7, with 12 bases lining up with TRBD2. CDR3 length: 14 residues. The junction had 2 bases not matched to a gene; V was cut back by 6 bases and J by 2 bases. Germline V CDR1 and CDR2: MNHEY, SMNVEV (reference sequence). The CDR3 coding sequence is TGTGCCAGCAGCCGGACTAGCGGGGCCTACGAGCAGTACTTC. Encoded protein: CASSRTSGAYEQYF.

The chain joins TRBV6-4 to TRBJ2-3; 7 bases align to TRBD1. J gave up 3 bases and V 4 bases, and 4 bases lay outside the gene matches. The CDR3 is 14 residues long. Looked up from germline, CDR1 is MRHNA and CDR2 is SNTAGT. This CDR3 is CASSGQGETDTQYF. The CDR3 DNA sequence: TGTGCCAGCAGTGGACAGGGAGAGACAGATACGCAGTATTTT.

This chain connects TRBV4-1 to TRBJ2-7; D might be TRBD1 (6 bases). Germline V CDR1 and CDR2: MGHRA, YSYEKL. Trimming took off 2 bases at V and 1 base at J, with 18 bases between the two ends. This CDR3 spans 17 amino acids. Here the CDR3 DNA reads TGCGCCAGCAGCCAACGCCCAGAACGAGGGGGATCCTACGAGCAGTACTTC. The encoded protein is CASSQRPERGGSYEQYF.

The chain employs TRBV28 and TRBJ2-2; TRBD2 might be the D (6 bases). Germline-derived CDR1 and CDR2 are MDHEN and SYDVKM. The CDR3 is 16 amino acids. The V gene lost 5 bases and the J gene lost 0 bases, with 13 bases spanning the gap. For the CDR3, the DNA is TGTGCCAGCAGTCCACACGGGACTGCGAACACCGGGGAGCTGTTTTTT. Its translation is CASSPHGTANTGELFF.

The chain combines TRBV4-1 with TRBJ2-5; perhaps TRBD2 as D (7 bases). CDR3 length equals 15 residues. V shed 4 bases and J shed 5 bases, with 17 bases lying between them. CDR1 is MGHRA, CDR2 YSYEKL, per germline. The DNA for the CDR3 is TGCGCCAGCAGCCCCCTAATAGGGGGGGTGGAGACCCAGTACTTC. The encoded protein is CASSPLIGGVETQYF.

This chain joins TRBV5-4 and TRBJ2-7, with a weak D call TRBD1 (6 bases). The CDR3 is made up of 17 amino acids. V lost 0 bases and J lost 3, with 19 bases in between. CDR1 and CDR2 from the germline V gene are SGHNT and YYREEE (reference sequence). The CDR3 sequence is CASSLGSGAQVIYEQYF. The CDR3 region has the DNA TGTGCCAGCAGCTTGGGCTCAGGGGCGCAAGTTATCTACGAGCAGTACTTC.

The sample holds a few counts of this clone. The CDR3 sequence: CASSLVGGSEAFF. The DNA of the CDR3 is TGTGCCAGCAGCTTAGTCGGGGGATCTGAAGCTTTCTTT. This chain links TRBV13 with TRBJ1-1; possible D gene TRBD1, 5 bases. Trimming removed 1 base from V and 6 bases from J, with 9 bases in between. This CDR3 contains 13 residues. Germline assignment: CDR1 PRHDT and CDR2 FYEKMQ (reference sequence). The full variable domain, rest sourced from reference TRBV13 and TRBJ1-1, is AAGVIQSPRHLIKEKRETATLKCYPIPRHDTVYWYQQGPGQDPQFLISFYEKMQSDKGSIPDRFSAQQFSDYHSELNMSSLELGDSALYFCASSLVGGSEAFFGQGTRLTVV.

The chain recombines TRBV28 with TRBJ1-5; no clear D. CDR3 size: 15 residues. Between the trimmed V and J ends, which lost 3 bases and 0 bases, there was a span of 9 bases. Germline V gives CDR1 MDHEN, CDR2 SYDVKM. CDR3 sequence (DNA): TGTGCCAGCAGTTTCTGGCAATATAGCAATCAGCCCCAGCATTTT. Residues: CASSFWQYSNQPQHF.

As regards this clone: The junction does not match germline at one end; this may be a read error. CDR3 in amino acids: CASGTSGNAGELFF. For the CDR3, the DNA is TGTGCCTCCGGGACTAGCGGGAACGCCGGGGAGCTGTTTTTT. V and J are TRBV30 and TRBJ2-2; 13 positions match TRBD2. The CDR3 consists of 14 residues. Germline assignment: CDR1 GTSNPN and CDR2 SVGIG (reference sequence).

The CDR3 DNA reads as TGTGCCAGCAGCCCCGGACAGGGGCGTTATGGCTACACCTTC. Residues: CASSPGQGRYGYTF. This rearrangement joins TRBV7-3 to TRBJ1-2; 9 bases agree with TRBD1. Germline-derived CDR1 and CDR2 are SGHTA and FQGTGA. The junction had 6 bases not matched to a gene; V was cut back by 5 bases and J by 5 bases. The CDR3 consists of 14 residues.

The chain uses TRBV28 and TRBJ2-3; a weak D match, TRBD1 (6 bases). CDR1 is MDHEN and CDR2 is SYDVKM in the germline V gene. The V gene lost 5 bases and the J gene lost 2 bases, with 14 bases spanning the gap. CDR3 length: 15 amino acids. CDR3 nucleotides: TGTGCCAGCAGTGTTACAGGGTTATACACAGATACGCAGTATTTT. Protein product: CASSVTGLYTDTQYF.

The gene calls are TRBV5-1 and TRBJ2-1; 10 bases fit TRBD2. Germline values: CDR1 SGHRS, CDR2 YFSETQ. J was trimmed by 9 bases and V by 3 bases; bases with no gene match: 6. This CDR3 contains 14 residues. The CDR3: CASSWLAGEGEQFF. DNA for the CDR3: TGCGCCAGCAGCTGGCTAGCGGGAGAAGGTGAGCAGTTCTTC. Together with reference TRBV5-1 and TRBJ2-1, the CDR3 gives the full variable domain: KAGVTQTPRYLIKTRGQQVTLSCSPISGHRSVSWYQQTPGQGLQFLFEYFSETQRNKGNFPGRFSGRQFSNSRSEMNVSTLELGDSALYLCASSWLAGEGEQFFGPGTRLTVL.

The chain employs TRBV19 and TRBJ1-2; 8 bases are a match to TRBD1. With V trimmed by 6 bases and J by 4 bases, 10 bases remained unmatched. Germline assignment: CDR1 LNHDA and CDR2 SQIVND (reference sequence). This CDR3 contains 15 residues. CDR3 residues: CASSTTTGDSYGYTF. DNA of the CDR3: TGTGCCAGTAGCACAACGACAGGGGACTCCTATGGCTACACCTTC.

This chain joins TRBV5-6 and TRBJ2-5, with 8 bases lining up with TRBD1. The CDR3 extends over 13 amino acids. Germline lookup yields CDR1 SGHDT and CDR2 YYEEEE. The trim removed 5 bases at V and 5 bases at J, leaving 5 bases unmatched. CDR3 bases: TGTGCCAGCAGTCGGACAGGGTCCGAGACCCAGTACTTC. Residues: CASSRTGSETQYF. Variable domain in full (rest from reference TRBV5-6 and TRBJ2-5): DAGVTQSPTHLIKTRGQQVTLRCSPKSGHDTVSWYQQALGQGPQFIFQYYEEEERQRGNFPDRFSGHQFPNYSSELNVNALLLGDSALYLCASSRTGSETQYFGPGTRLLVL.

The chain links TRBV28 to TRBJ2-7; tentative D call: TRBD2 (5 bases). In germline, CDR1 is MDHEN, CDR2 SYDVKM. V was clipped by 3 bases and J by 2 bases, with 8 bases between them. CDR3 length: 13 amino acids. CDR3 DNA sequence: TGTGCCAGCAGTTTGACTACAACCTACGAGCAGTACTTC. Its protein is CASSLTTTYEQYF.